This TCR beta chain came from a study of blood T cell repertoires in COVID-19. Sequencing used immunoSEQ multiplex PCR; TCRdb keeps in-frame clones, though not all of them. The table includes about 400,000 clones, 86% detected once. The sequenced sample consisted of peripheral blood. The clonotype originates from a woman in her sixties with COVID-19, enrolled during active disease.

This chain's CDR3 is CASSDPDRARGETQYF. CDR3 DNA sequence: TGTGCCAGCAGTGACCCGGACAGAGCTCGGGGAGAGACCCAGTACTTC. The chain employs TRBV6-4 and TRBJ2-5, with D possibly being TRBD1 (6 bases). The V and J ends lost 2 bases and 4 bases respectively, with 17 bases between them. Per germline, CDR1 MRHNA and CDR2 SNTAGT. The CDR3 runs 16 residues.